This T cell receptor (beta chain) comes out of a study of OX40 agonist ivuxolimab in advanced cancers. Background on the study: An agonistic anti-OX40 (CD134) antibody, ivuxolimab, was used to treat the patients. Overall study results and limits: Some nonresponders likewise displayed low normalized T-cell clonal expansion.

Clones were sequenced by immunoSEQ multiplex PCR, and TCRdb holds only the in-frame ones, with some missing. The table shows around 41,000 clones, with approximately 90% occurring only once. The CDR3 consists of 12 residues. Germline CDR1 is SNHLY and CDR2 is FYNNEI. V dropped 7 bases and J dropped 0 bases, with 6 bases sitting between them. People who had autoimmune disease history or systemic immunosuppression were excluded. Turning to this clone: Antigen: not known.

The source of this sequence is an adult with an advanced solid tumor such as melanoma, head and neck, liver or kidney cancer. The J gene is TRBJ1-2, the V gene TRBV2; no clear D gene. Sequences were derived from CD4+ or CD8+ T cells sorted from blood, sampled in a trial of the OX40 agonist ivuxolimab. CDR3 sequence reads: CASKPANYGYTF. Written as DNA, the CDR3 is TGTGCCAGCAAGCCAGCTAACTATGGCTACACCTTC.